This T cell receptor beta chain was recovered during a study of OX40 agonist ivuxolimab in advanced cancers. Study in general: Patients enrolled in dose escalation were diagnosed with hepatocellular carcinoma, melanoma, renal cell or head and neck cancer.

The CDR3 is 16 amino acids. V was clipped by 5 bases and J by 4 bases; unmatched bases: 9. Germline V gene data show CDR1 as SGHTA and CDR2 as FQGNSA. Here immunoSEQ multiplex PCR was the method, and the copy in TCRdb shows in-frame clones only, minus some. The table records tens of thousands of clones, 80% to 85% of them present only once. The rearrangement links TRBV7-2 to TRBJ2-2; 8 positions agree with TRBD1. The sample in question was CD4+ or CD8+ T cells sorted from blood, obtained in a trial of the OX40 agonist ivuxolimab. The sequence derives from an adult with an advanced solid tumor such as melanoma, head and neck, liver or kidney cancer. The CDR3 nucleotides read TGTGCCAGCAGCGCTCGACAGGGGTTAGGCACCGGGGAGCTGTTTTTT. Translated, it gives CASSARQGLGTGELFF.